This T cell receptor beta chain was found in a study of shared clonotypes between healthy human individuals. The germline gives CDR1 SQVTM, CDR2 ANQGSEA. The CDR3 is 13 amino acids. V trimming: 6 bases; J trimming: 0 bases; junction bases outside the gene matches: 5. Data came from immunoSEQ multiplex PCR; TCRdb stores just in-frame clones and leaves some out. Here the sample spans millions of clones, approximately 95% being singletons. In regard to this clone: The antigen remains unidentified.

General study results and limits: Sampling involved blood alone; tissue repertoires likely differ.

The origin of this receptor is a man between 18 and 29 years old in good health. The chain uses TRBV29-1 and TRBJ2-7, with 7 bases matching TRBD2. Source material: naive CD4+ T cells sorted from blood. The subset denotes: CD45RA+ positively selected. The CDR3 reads CSVLSGVSYEQYF. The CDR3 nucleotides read TGCAGCGTCCTAAGCGGGGTCTCCTACGAGCAGTACTTC.